This is a list of T cell receptor beta chains from one sample in a study of blood T cells in healthy people across ages. Via MiXCR, TCRdb re-called the 5' RACE reads, giving one row per CDR3 protein. The sample includes hundreds of thousands of distinct CDR3 sequences, about 20% of them seen just once. What was sequenced was blood. These receptors all come from a man in his 70s in good health. Each CDR3 is given with its conserved first and last residue. Each record gives: CDR3 length, D gene, J gene, V gene, clone size, CDR3 protein, CDR3 DNA. D genes are given only for firm matches. Size is omitted from some rows. Given values are once, few, many or a class for expanded clones.

19 | TRBD2 | TRBJ2-1 | TRBV24-1 | - | CATSDRQGETSGRRNEQFF | TGTGCCACCAGTGATAGGCAGGGGGAGACTAGCGGGAGACGCAATGAGCAGTTCTTC
14 | TRBD2 | TRBJ2-5 | TRBV10-2 | few | CASGFSGTQETQYF | TGCGCCAGCGGGTTTAGCGGGACCCAAGAGACCCAGTACTTC
13 | - | TRBJ1-4 | TRBV7-9 | once | CASSVGQWEKLFF | TGTGCCAGCAGCGTCGGACAGTGGGAAAAACTGTTTTTT
13 | - | TRBJ2-4 | TRBV20-1 | - | CSARMAVGYIQYF | TGCAGTGCTAGAATGGCAGTGGGATACATTCAGTACTTC
15 | TRBD2 | TRBJ2-7 | TRBV7-2 | - | CASSSTSGDPYEQYF | TGTGCCAGCAGCTCTACTAGCGGGGACCCCTACGAGCAGTACTTC
13 | - | TRBJ2-1 | TRBV3-1 | few | CASSQLLVSEQFF | TGTGCCAGCAGCCAGCTTTTAGTGTCGGAGCAGTTCTTC
15 | - | TRBJ2-7 | TRBV5-1 | - | CASAMGPQESYEQYF | TGCGCCAGCGCGATGGGCCCACAGGAATCCTACGAGCAGTACTTC
12 | - | TRBJ2-7 | TRBV6-1 | - | CASSEGAYEQYF | TGTGCCAGCAGTGAAGGTGCCTACGAGCAGTACTTC
15 | TRBD1 | TRBJ2-2 | TRBV5-5 | - | CASSARTGDTGELFF | TGTGCCAGCAGCGCCCGGACAGGGGACACCGGGGAGCTGTTTTTT
13 | - | TRBJ1-4 | TRBV20-1 | few | CSAQIGEGEKLFF | TGCAGTGCTCAGATAGGGGAAGGCGAAAAACTGTTTTTT
15 | TRBD2 | TRBJ2-3 | TRBV19 | - | CASTALAGVTDTQYF | TGTGCCAGTACCGCACTAGCGGGGGTTACAGATACGCAGTATTTT
15 | - | TRBJ2-3 | TRBV11-3 | - | CASSLKGLGTYTQYF | TGTGCCAGCAGCTTAAAGGGCCTCGGGACATATACGCAGTATTTT
18 | - | TRBJ2-1 | TRBV12-3/TRBV12-4 | few | CASSSKGQGPPKPGEQFF | TGTGCCAGCAGCTCAAAAGGGCAGGGGCCACCCAAACCAGGGGAGCAGTTCTTC
15 | TRBD1 | TRBJ2-4 | TRBV27 | few | CASSFPTGSKNIQYF | TGTGCCAGCAGTTTCCCGACAGGGAGCAAAAACATTCAGTACTTC
13 | - | TRBJ2-5 | TRBV6-5 | few | CVSTPPGRETQYF | TGTGTCAGCACCCCTCCGGGGCGAGAGACCCAGTACTTC
14 | - | TRBJ2-2 | TRBV5-1 | few | CASSLGVGIGELFF | TGCGCCAGCAGCTTGGGGGTCGGGATCGGGGAGCTGTTTTTT
13 | - | TRBJ1-2 | TRBV28 | - | CASSFSNNYGYTF | TGTGCCAGCAGTTTTTCTAACAACTATGGCTACACCTTC
14 | TRBD1 | TRBJ1-3 | TRBV20-1 | - | CSAREETGRNTIYF | TGCAGTGCTAGAGAGGAGACAGGGAGGAACACCATATATTTT
13 | - | TRBJ2-1 | TRBV7-2 | few | CASSFVSEGEQFF | TGTGCCAGCAGCTTTGTTTCGGAGGGAGAGCAGTTCTTC
14 | TRBD2 | TRBJ2-7 | TRBV6-5 | - | CASSPGTRRYEQYF | TGTGCCAGCAGCCCAGGGACTAGAAGATACGAGCAGTACTTC
13 | - | TRBJ1-6 | TRBV5-1 | once | CASRRGEDSPLHF | TGCGCCAGCAGGAGGGGAGAAGATTCACCCCTCCACTTT
13 | - | TRBJ2-1 | TRBV15 | - | CATSITNYNEQFF | TGTGCCACCAGCATCACGAACTACAATGAGCAGTTCTTC
11 | - | TRBJ1-1 | TRBV5-1 | - | CASSQGGYAFF | TGCGCCAGCAGCCAAGGAGGGTACGCTTTCTTT
14 | - | TRBJ2-2 | TRBV24-1 | few | CATRGVGSTGELFF | TGTGCCACCAGGGGCGTAGGGAGCACCGGGGAGCTGTTTTTT
15 | - | TRBJ2-5 | TRBV20-1 | - | CSARGDRTEQETQYF | TGCAGTGCTAGGGGGGACCGGACAGAACAAGAGACCCAGTACTTC
15 | - | TRBJ2-3 | TRBV10-3 | - | CAISESVSAADTQYF | TGTGCCATCAGTGAGTCGGTTAGTGCGGCAGATACGCAGTATTTT
16 | - | TRBJ2-5 | TRBV5-1 | - | CASSLGSNPPRETQYF | TGCGCCAGCAGCTTGGGCAGCAACCCGCCTCGAGAGACCCAGTACTTC
13 | TRBD2 | TRBJ2-5 | TRBV29-1 | - | CSGGGRVGETQYF | TGCAGCGGGGGCGGGAGGGTCGGAGAGACCCAGTACTTC
14 | TRBD2 | TRBJ2-5 | TRBV5-1 | - | CASSSFPGGETQYF | TGCGCCAGCAGCTCCTTCCCCGGGGGGGAGACCCAGTACTTC
13 | - | TRBJ1-1 | TRBV12-3/TRBV12-4 | - | CASSLSEDTEAFF | TGTGCCAGCAGTTTGTCGGAGGACACTGAAGCTTTCTTT
14 | - | TRBJ1-3 | TRBV12-3/TRBV12-4 | - | CAVREGLSGNTIYF | TGTGCCGTAAGAGAGGGACTCTCTGGAAACACCATATATTTT
16 | TRBD1 | TRBJ2-5 | TRBV5-1 | few | CASSLSDRGFDETQYF | TGCGCCAGCAGCTTGAGTGACAGGGGGTTCGACGAGACCCAGTACTTC